This T cell receptor (beta chain) derives from a study of T-cell memory formation after mild COVID-19. Overall study context: Most TCR clusters belonged to a single donor.

TCRdb re-derived calls from the 5' RACE reads in MiXCR, one entry per CDR3 protein. This sample has around 450,000 distinct CDR3 sequences; around 24% occur once, and the top ten carry around 9.5%. On this clonotype itself: Its target is unknown.

The germline gives CDR1 DFQATT, CDR2 SNEGSKA (reference sequence). This CDR3 has 13 residues. Trimming removed 3 bases at V and 2 bases at J, with 11 bases between. General study results and limits: There was a balanced CD4/CD8 profile in clones contracting day 15 to 85, and later expanders leaned CD4+. Day 37-peaking second-wave clones had unconfirmed SARS-CoV-2 specificity.

Source material: PBMCs or a T cell subset sorted from them (not recorded which). The sequence was obtained from an adult woman who had mild COVID-19 (a few samples of this study predate the infection). Cell type and time point are not known. The gene calls are TRBV20-1 and TRBJ2-7, with D maybe TRBD2 (5 bases). In nucleotides, the CDR3 is TGCAGTGCTAGGAGGGCCCCAGCCTACGAGCAGTACTTC. Translated: CSARRAPAYEQYF.